The clone carrying this T cell receptor beta chain has only one observation. Its antigen is still unknown. Time point meaning: week 47, end of study. Vaccination comprised doses that each held 300 ug of mutant IDH1 20-mer peptide, plus topical imiquimod. Each donor presented with a new WHO grade 3 or 4 astrocytoma that tested IDH1-mutant and showed ATRX loss. The method was immunoSEQ multiplex PCR; TCRdb's version includes in-frame clones alone and lacks a portion of them. The sample includes around 53,000 clones, less than 85% of them seen just once. The entry originates in a study of a mutant IDH1 vaccine in newly diagnosed glioma. Study in general: Commencement of vaccination occurred 4-6 weeks following radiotherapy alone, or concurrently with temozolomide cycles. Patients under treatment included around 60% males and about 38% females and had a mean age of approximately 44 years. Study outcomes and limitations: Vaccine-induced immune responses occurred in 90% to 95% of patients.

The CDR3 has 15 amino acids. Germline V gene lookup returns CDR1 MNHNS and CDR2 SASEGT. With 2 bases clipped from V and 4 bases from J, the junction kept 6 bases outside the gene matches. V gene TRBV6-1 combines with J gene TRBJ2-7, with 9 bases lining up with TRBD1. The starting material was PBMCs, obtained from a glioma patient whose treatment included an IDH1 peptide vaccine. The source is a woman aged 25 to 39 with glioma. Some clones in this sample may be carry-over from other donors' samples. The CDR3 nucleotides are TGTGCCAGCAGTGAATGGCGGACAGGGGTTTACGAGCAGTACTTC. This gives the protein CASSEWRTGVYEQYF.